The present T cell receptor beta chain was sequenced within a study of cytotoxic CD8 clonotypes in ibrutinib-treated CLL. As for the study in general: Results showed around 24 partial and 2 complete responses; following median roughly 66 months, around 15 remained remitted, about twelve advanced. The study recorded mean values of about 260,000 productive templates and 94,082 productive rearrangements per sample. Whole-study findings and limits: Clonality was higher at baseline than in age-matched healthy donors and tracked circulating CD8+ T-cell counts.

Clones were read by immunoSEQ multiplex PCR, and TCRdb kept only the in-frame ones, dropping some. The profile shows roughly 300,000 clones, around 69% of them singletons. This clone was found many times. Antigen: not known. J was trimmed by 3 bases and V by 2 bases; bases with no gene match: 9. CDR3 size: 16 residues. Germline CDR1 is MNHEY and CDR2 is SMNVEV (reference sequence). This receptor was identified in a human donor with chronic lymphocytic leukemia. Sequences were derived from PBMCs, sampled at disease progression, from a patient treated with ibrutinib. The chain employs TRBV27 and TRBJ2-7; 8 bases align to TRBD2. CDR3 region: CASSLKLAVVGYEQYF. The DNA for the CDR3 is TGTGCCAGCAGTTTAAAACTAGCGGTAGTCGGCTACGAGCAGTACTTC.